Below are 7 T cell receptor beta chains sequenced from a single sample in a study of regulatory T cells in long-lasting Graves disease. Time point denoted: persistent/refractory GD, antithyroid drugs over 5 years with positive TRAb. RNA isolated from PBMCs was used to make the TCR library. Through Arm-PCR of CDR3 regions and iRepertoire HTBI primers, TCR beta libraries were built. Each CDR3 protein gets one entry after TCRdb re-called the multiplex PCR reads with MiXCR. The table includes under 450,000 distinct CDR3 sequences, approximately 23% detected once. This material consisted of peripheral blood mononuclear cells (PBMCs), taken when the disease was refractory, from a patient treated with antithyroid drugs. Source of these receptors: a middle-aged woman with Graves disease.

This clonotype was detected many times. The gene calls are TRBV29-1 and TRBJ2-5, with 13 positions matching TRBD2. Trimming cost V 1 base and J 1 base; bases outside gene matches: 0. In germline, CDR1 is SQVTM, CDR2 ANQGSEA. This CDR3 spans 15 amino acids. The CDR3 DNA sequence: TGCAGCGTTGAAGGGACTAGCGGGAGCCAAGAGACCCAGTACTTC. Translation gives CSVEGTSGSQETQYF.

This clonotype was counted at least ten times. The chain carries TRBV12-3 or TRBV12-4 and TRBJ2-2; 8 bases fit TRBD2. V lost 8 bases and J lost 0; bases outside the gene matches: 2. CDR3 length: 14 residues. CDR3: CASQAGANTGELFF. The CDR3 DNA reads TGTGCCAGCCAAGCGGGAGCGAACACCGGGGAGCTGTTTTTT.

This clonotype was found a few times. The rearrangement links TRBV9 to TRBJ2-1; D call uncertain. Germline V gene sequence: CDR1 SGDLS, CDR2 YYNGEE. The CDR3 runs 16 residues. Between the trimmed V and J ends, which lost 0 bases and 3 bases, there was a span of 13 bases. CDR3 amino acids: CASSVGVGLLYNEQFF. CDR3 DNA: TGTGCCAGCAGCGTAGGGGTAGGCCTTCTCTACAATGAGCAGTTCTTC.

This clonotype was seen many times. V and J are TRBV28 and TRBJ2-7; 7 nucleotides agree with TRBD1. CDR1 and CDR2 (germline): MDHEN, SYDVKM. With 8 bases clipped from V and 3 bases from J, the junction kept 4 bases outside the gene matches. CDR3 length: 12 residues. The CDR3 DNA is TGTGCCAGCGAGGCAGGGGGCTACGAGCAGTACTTC. It is translated as CASEAGGYEQYF.

This clonotype was picked up many times. The chain carries TRBV6-1 and TRBJ1-1; 8 bases are a match to TRBD1. The CDR3 extends over 14 amino acids. J gave up 5 bases and V 7 bases, and 9 bases lay outside the gene matches. CDR1 and CDR2 from the germline V gene are MNHNS and SASEGT. The CDR3 is CASMWSRGQTEAFF. The DNA for the CDR3 is TGTGCCAGCATGTGGAGCAGGGGGCAAACTGAAGCTTTCTTT.

This clonotype was observed at least ten times. The J gene is TRBJ2-7, the V gene TRBV11-2, with D uncertain. The V end was cut by 2 bases, the J end by 6 bases, with 11 bases between. CDR1 SGHAT and CDR2 FQNNGV come from the germline V gene. The CDR3 covers 13 residues. The CDR3 DNA reads TGTGCCAGCAGCTTATTAGTGAGATTCGAGCAGTACTTC. Translation gives CASSLLVRFEQYF.

This clonotype occurred a few times. The gene calls are TRBV5-1 and TRBJ2-6; TRBD2 agrees at 7 bases. Germline V gives CDR1 SGHRS, CDR2 YFSETQ. Unmatched junction bases numbered 8, after V lost 3 bases and J lost 2 bases. This CDR3 is 17 amino acids long. CDR3 DNA: TGCGCCAGCAGCTCGAAGGCGGGAGAAACTGGGGCCAACGTCCTGACTTTC. It codes for CASSSKAGETGANVLTF.